The rows below give T cell receptor beta chains drawn from one sample of a study of blood T cell dynamics during melanoma immunotherapy. Assay used: immunoSEQ multiplex PCR; TCRdb lists only in-frame clones, some missing. The data contain 10,000 to 15,000 clones, about 86% of them seen just once; the ten biggest clones take up about 4.4%. The sample consisted of blood, taken from a patient treated with checkpoint blockade. Receptors were obtained from a human donor with melanoma. Both conserved end residues are part of each CDR3. A D gene is named only where the DNA matches it firmly. Part of the rows lack a size; the others show once, few, many or a class for expanded clones.

D: -; size: -; J: TRBJ2-7; V: TRBV7-9; CDR3: CASSPNTREFHEQYF; DNA: TGTGCCAGCAGCCCAAACACCAGGGAATTCCACGAGCAGTACTTC
D: -; size: -; J: TRBJ2-1; V: TRBV5-1; CDR3: CASSYRGDNEQFF; DNA: TGCGCCAGCAGCTACCGCGGGGACAATGAGCAGTTCTTC
D: -; size: -; J: TRBJ2-2; V: TRBV25-1; CDR3: CASRDSINTGELFF; DNA: TGTGCCAGCAGAGACAGCATAAACACCGGGGAGCTGTTTTTT
D: -; size: -; J: TRBJ2-2; V: TRBV30; CDR3: CAWSGTDRGELFF; DNA: TGTGCCTGGAGTGGGACAGATCGCGGGGAGCTGTTTTTT
D: -; size: -; J: TRBJ2-3; V: TRBV5-1; CDR3: CASSLARFTDTQYF; DNA: TGCGCCAGCAGCTTGGCCCGGTTTACAGATACGCAGTATTTT
D: -; size: -; J: TRBJ1-1; V: TRBV15; CDR3: CATSTRAQNRGAFF; DNA: TGTGCCACCAGCACGAGGGCACAGAACCGCGGAGCTTTCTTT
D: -; size: once; J: TRBJ2-5; V: TRBV7-3; CDR3: CASSLSSETQYF; DNA: TGTGCCAGCAGCTTAAGCAGCGAGACCCAGTACTTC
D: -; size: once; J: TRBJ2-2; V: TRBV5-1; CDR3: CATGTGENTGELFF; DNA: TGCGCCACCGGGACTGGGGAGAACACCGGGGAGCTGTTTTTT
D: -; size: -; J: TRBJ2-7; V: TRBV12-5; CDR3: CASGLLAGSHEQYF; DNA: TGTGCTAGTGGTTTGTTAGCAGGGTCCCACGAGCAGTACTTC
D: TRBD1; size: -; J: TRBJ2-3; V: TRBV2; CDR3: CASSALGAGGMDTDTQYF; DNA: TGTGCCAGCAGTGCCCTTGGGGCAGGGGGCATGGACACAGATACGCAGTATTTT
D: -; size: -; J: TRBJ1-6; V: TRBV30; CDR3: CAWNAGAGSPLHF; DNA: TGTGCCTGGAACGCGGGGGCGGGCTCACCCCTCCACTTT
D: -; size: few; J: TRBJ1-1; V: TRBV6-5; CDR3: CASRRSGTAEAFF; DNA: TGTGCCAGCAGACGCTCCGGGACCGCGGAAGCTTTCTTT
D: TRBD1; size: -; J: TRBJ1-4; V: TRBV10-3; CDR3: CAIRFQGERGKLFF; DNA: TGTGCCATCAGATTTCAGGGGGAGAGGGGAAAACTGTTTTTT
D: -; size: -; J: TRBJ1-5; V: TRBV6-6; CDR3: CASVPNNSNQPQHF; DNA: TGTGCCAGCGTCCCCAACAATAGCAATCAGCCCCAGCATTTT
D: -; size: once; J: TRBJ1-6; V: TRBV7-3; CDR3: CASSLTTTSPLHF; DNA: TGTGCCAGCAGCTTAACCACGACTTCACCCCTCCACTTT
D: TRBD2; size: -; J: TRBJ2-7; V: TRBV27; CDR3: CASSRERGYEQYF; DNA: TGTGCCAGCAGTCGGGAGCGGGGCTACGAGCAGTACTTC
D: TRBD2; size: -; J: TRBJ2-2; V: TRBV2; CDR3: CASSFSGGALGELFF; DNA: TGTGCCAGCAGTTTCAGCGGGGGGGCTCTCGGGGAGCTGTTTTTT
D: -; size: -; J: TRBJ2-1; V: TRBV6-5; CDR3: CASSGSSYNEQFF; DNA: TGTGCCAGCAGTGGGAGCTCCTACAATGAGCAGTTCTTC
D: -; size: -; J: TRBJ2-7; V: TRBV14; CDR3: CASSQPYPLDYEQYF; DNA: TGTGCCAGCAGCCAACCCTACCCACTGGACTACGAGCAGTACTTC
D: -; size: -; J: TRBJ2-1; V: TRBV9; CDR3: CASSRLVNEQFF; DNA: TGTGCCAGCAGCAGACTGGTGAATGAGCAGTTCTTC
D: -; size: -; J: TRBJ1-4; V: TRBV5-5; CDR3: CASNEYSNEKLFF; DNA: TGTGCCAGCAATGAGTACAGTAATGAAAAACTGTTTTTT
D: TRBD2; size: -; J: TRBJ2-7; V: TRBV7-9; CDR3: CASSLGKVAGDFLYEQYF; DNA: TGTGCCAGCAGCTTAGGGAAGGTAGCGGGAGATTTTTTGTACGAGCAGTACTTC
D: -; size: -; J: TRBJ1-1; V: TRBV18; CDR3: CASSSDRNTEAFF; DNA: TGTGCCAGCTCCTCCGACAGGAACACTGAAGCTTTCTTT
D: -; size: -; J: TRBJ1-2; V: TRBV7-9; CDR3: CASSLVPGKDGYTF; DNA: TGTGCCAGCAGCTTAGTTCCAGGAAAGGACGGCTACACCTTC
D: TRBD2; size: once; J: TRBJ2-7; V: TRBV2; CDR3: CASSVAGGQPNEQYF; DNA: TGTGCCAGCAGCGTAGCGGGGGGCCAGCCGAACGAGCAGTACTTC
D: -; size: -; J: TRBJ1-2; V: TRBV10-3; CDR3: CAISEGLGARAGGYTF; DNA: TGTGCCATCAGTGAGGGATTGGGGGCCCGGGCGGGAGGCTACACCTTC
D: -; size: -; J: TRBJ2-3; V: TRBV28; CDR3: CASSVGTHKADTQYF; DNA: TGTGCCAGCAGCGTCGGGACTCACAAGGCAGATACGCAGTATTTT
D: -; size: -; J: TRBJ2-1; V: TRBV6-5; CDR3: CASSYRGPMNEQFF; DNA: TGTGCCAGCAGTTATCGTGGACCTATGAATGAGCAGTTCTTC
D: -; size: -; J: TRBJ1-1; V: TRBV7-2; CDR3: CASSLYGLDAEAFF; DNA: TGTGCCAGCAGCTTATACGGCCTGGACGCTGAAGCTTTCTTT
D: TRBD1; size: -; J: TRBJ1-4; V: TRBV7-8; CDR3: CASSLGQGSEKLFF; DNA: TGTGCCAGCAGCTTGGGACAGGGGAGTGAAAAACTGTTTTTT
D: -; size: few; J: TRBJ2-4; V: TRBV2; CDR3: CASSEGGNIQYF; DNA: TGTGCCAGCAGCGAGGGGGGTAACATTCAGTACTTC
D: -; size: few; J: TRBJ1-1; V: TRBV11-2; CDR3: CASSYSRGAVEAFF; DNA: TGTGCCAGCAGCTATTCCAGGGGCGCCGTCGAAGCTTTCTTT
D: -; size: -; J: TRBJ2-3; V: TRBV19; CDR3: CASSGADTQYF; DNA: TGTGCCAGCTCGGGCGCAGATACGCAGTATTTT
D: -; size: -; J: TRBJ1-2; V: TRBV28; CDR3: CASRVLGANYGYTF; DNA: TGTGCCAGCAGGGTCTTGGGTGCTAACTATGGCTACACCTTC
D: TRBD2; size: -; J: TRBJ2-3; V: TRBV7-3; CDR3: CASSPAGFTDTQYF; DNA: TGTGCCAGCAGCCCAGCGGGGTTCACAGATACGCAGTATTTT
D: TRBD2; size: once; J: TRBJ2-4; V: TRBV6-1; CDR3: CASESGGASGIQYF; DNA: TGTGCCAGCGAAAGCGGGGGGGCTTCGGGCATTCAGTACTTC
D: -; size: -; J: TRBJ2-2; V: TRBV7-3; CDR3: CASSLRGRNTGELFF; DNA: TGTGCCAGCAGCTTAAGGGGACGAAACACCGGGGAGCTGTTTTTT
D: -; size: -; J: TRBJ1-1; V: TRBV29-1; CDR3: CSVGTADTEAFF; DNA: TGCAGCGTCGGGACCGCGGACACTGAAGCTTTCTTT
D: -; size: -; J: TRBJ2-5; V: TRBV13; CDR3: CASSLGPLSVQETQYF; DNA: TGTGCCAGCAGCTTAGGCCCGCTTTCGGTACAAGAGACCCAGTACTTC
D: -; size: -; J: TRBJ2-7; V: TRBV18; CDR3: CASSPPADYEQYF; DNA: TGTGCCAGCTCACCACCGGCCGACTACGAGCAGTACTTC
D: TRBD1; size: -; J: TRBJ2-6; V: TRBV19; CDR3: CASSSQGQGGLGANVLTF; DNA: TGTGCCAGTAGTTCCCAGGGACAGGGGGGTCTGGGGGCCAACGTCCTGACTTTC
D: -; size: -; J: TRBJ2-2; V: TRBV30; CDR3: CACQLRQGSNTGELFF; DNA: TGTGCCTGCCAACTGCGGCAGGGGTCCAACACCGGGGAGCTGTTTTTT
D: -; size: -; J: TRBJ1-1; V: TRBV7-3; CDR3: CASSLNEISTGEAFF; DNA: TGTGCCAGCAGCTTAAACGAAATCTCTACGGGTGAAGCTTTCTTT